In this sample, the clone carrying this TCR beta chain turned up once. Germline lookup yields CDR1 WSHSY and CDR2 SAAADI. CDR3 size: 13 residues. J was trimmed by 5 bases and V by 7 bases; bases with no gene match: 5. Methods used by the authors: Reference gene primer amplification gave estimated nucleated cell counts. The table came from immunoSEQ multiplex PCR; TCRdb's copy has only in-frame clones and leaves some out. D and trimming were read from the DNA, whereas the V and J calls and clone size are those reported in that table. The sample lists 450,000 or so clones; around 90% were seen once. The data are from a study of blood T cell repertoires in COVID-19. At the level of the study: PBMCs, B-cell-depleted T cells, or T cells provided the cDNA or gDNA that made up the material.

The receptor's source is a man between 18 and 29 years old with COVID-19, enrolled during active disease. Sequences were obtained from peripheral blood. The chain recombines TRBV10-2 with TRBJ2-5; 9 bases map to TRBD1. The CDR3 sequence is CASTGQGYETQYF. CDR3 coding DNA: TGCGCCAGCACGGGACAGGGTTATGAGACCCAGTACTTC.